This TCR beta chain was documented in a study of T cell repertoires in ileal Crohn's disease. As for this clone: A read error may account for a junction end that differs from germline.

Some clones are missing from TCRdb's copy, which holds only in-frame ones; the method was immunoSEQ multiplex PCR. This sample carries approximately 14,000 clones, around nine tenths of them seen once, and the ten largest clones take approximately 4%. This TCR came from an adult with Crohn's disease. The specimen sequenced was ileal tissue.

This chain's CDR3 is CASSTQGNAEAFF. The DNA for the CDR3 is TGTGCCAGCTCAACACAGGGGAACGCTGAAGCTTTCTTT. The chain carries TRBV2 and TRBJ1-1; 7 bases are a match to TRBD1. The length of the CDR3 is 13 residues. CDR1 SNHLY and CDR2 FYNNEI come from the germline V gene.